This entry concerns a single TCR beta chain. The antigen is unknown. The sequenced template was cDNA made from the entire isolated RNA. Produced via immunoSEQ multiplex PCR; TCRdb's table is partial and in-frame only. The data show 300,000 to 350,000 clones, with approximately 13% seen just once and over 0.014% held by the top ten. These data come from a study of beta chain features in type 1 diabetes. There was one heparinised blood draw per donor, averaging roughly 120 mL. Study-wide points: A moderate, significant TCRB CDR3 shortening appeared in type 1 diabetes across four CD4+ subsets.

Losses at the gene ends were 6 bases for V and 15 bases for J; bases not matched to a gene: 12. Germline V gives CDR1 MDHEN, CDR2 SYDVKM. The CDR3 has 14 residues. The gene calls are TRBV28 and TRBJ2-1; 12 bases match TRBD2. This sequence was found in a woman aged 18-29 years with type 1 diabetes. The sequenced sample was naive CD4+ T cells from blood. Written as DNA, the CDR3 is TGTGCCAGCAGCCCGGGACTAGCGGGCCCCCGGAGGTTCTTC. Translated: CASSPGLAGPRRFF.